The subject of this entry is one T cell receptor (beta chain). These data belong to a study of control samples from healthy donors and cancer patients. Assay used: immunoSEQ multiplex PCR; TCRdb lists only in-frame clones, some missing. The repertoire holds 75,000 to 80,000 clones, with around 90% as singletons. V was pared by 5 bases and J by 13 bases, with 18 bases between. Germline values: CDR1 SEHNR, CDR2 FQNEAQ (reference sequence). This CDR3 spans 13 amino acids. The sample taken for sequencing was PBMCs. This sequence originates from a woman in her forties or fifties with colorectal cancer. The chain recombines TRBV7-9 with TRBJ1-3; D unresolved. CDR3 residues: CASSLGLDPFIYF. The CDR3 nucleotides read TGTGCCAGCAGCCTGGGATTAGACCCTTTTATATATTTT.